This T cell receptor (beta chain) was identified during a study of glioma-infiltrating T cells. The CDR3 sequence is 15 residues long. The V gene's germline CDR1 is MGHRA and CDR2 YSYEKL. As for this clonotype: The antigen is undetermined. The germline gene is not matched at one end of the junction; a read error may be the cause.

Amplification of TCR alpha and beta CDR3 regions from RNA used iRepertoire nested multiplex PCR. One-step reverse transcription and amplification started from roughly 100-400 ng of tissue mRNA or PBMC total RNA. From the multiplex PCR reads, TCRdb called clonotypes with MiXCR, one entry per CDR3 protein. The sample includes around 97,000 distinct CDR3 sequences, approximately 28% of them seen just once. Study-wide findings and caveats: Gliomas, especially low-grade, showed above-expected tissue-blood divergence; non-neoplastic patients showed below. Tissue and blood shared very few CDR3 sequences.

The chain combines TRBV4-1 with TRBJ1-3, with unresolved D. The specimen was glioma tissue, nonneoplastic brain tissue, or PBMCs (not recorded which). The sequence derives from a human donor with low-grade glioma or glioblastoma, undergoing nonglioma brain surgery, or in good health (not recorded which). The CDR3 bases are TGCGCCAGCAGCCAGAACACGGACTCTGGAAGCACCATATATTTT. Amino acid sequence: CASSQNTDSGSTIYF.